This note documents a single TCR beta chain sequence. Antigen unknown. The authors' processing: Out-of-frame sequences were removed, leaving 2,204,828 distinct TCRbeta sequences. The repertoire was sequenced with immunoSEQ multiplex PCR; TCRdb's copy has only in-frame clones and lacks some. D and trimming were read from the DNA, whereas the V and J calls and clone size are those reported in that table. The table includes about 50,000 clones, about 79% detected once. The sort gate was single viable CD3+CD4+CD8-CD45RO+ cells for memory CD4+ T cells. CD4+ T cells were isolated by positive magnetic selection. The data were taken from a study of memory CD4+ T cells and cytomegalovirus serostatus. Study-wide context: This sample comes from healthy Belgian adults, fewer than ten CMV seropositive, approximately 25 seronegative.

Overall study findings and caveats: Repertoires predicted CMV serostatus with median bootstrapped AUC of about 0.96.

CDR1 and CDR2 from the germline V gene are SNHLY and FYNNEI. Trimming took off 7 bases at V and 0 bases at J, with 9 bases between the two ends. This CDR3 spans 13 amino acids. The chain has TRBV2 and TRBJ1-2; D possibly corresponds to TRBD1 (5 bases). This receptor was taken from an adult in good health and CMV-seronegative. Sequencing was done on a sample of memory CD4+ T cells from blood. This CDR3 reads CASTKQANYGYTF. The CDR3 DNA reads TGTGCCAGCACCAAACAGGCTAACTATGGCTACACCTTC.